The T cell receptor beta chain under discussion was sequenced for a study of human T cells and chemical hapten exposure. As to time point: patch test 3, about 24 weeks after DPC sensitization. Treatment given: therapeutic diphenylcyclopropenone sensitization with weekly scalp DPC. The V end lost 0 bases, the J end lost 5 bases, and 13 bases lay between the germline ends. The length of the CDR3 is 16 residues. This clonotype was counted between two and nine times. Each CDR3 protein gets one entry after TCRdb re-called the RACE reads with MiXCR. The table shows tens of thousands of distinct CDR3 sequences, with about 10% occurring only once.

The source of this sequence is a woman aged 40-49 years with alopecia areata. Some clones in this sample may be carry-over from other donors' samples. The chain recombines TRBV12-3 or TRBV12-4 with TRBJ2-2; the D is unclear. Material: whole blood, obtained in connection with sensitization to the hapten diphenylcyclopropenone (DPC). DNA for the CDR3: TGTGCCAGCAGTTTAGCGCCTGACATGGTTACCGGGGAGCTGTTTTTT. Protein sequence: CASSLAPDMVTGELFF.